These 5 T cell receptor beta chains originate from one sample sequenced in a study of metastatic and nonmetastatic thyroid tumors. There were no patients who had received any treatment before thyroid surgery. TCRdb reanalyzed the PCR reads with MiXCR. The sample holds about 39,000 clones, 19% seen once. Specimen: blood. Receptors were obtained from a female donor with papillary thyroid cancer or a benign thyroid nodule (not recorded which). Some clones in this sample may be carry-over from other donors' samples.

Many counts were recorded for this clone. V and J are TRBV28 and TRBJ1-4; TRBD1 is a possible D gene (5 bases). This CDR3 contains 17 residues. V dropped 6 bases and J dropped 2 bases, with 19 bases sitting between them. Germline loops: CDR1 MDHEN, CDR2 SYDVKM. CDR3 DNA sequence: TGTGCCAGCAGCCCAGGGTCGGGGAGGATTACTAATGAAAAACTGTTTTTT. This translates into CASSPGSGRITNEKLFF.

This clone was detected many times. This chain joins TRBV18 and TRBJ2-7; D might be TRBD1 (5 bases). Germline-derived CDR1 and CDR2 are KGHSH and LQKENI. V was shortened by 5 bases and J by 4 bases, with 12 bases between the two germline ends. This CDR3 comprises 13 residues. The CDR3 bases are TGTGCCAGCTCAACAGACAGTTTTTACGAGCAGTACTTC. Translated: CASSTDSFYEQYF.

This clone has more than one count but fewer than ten. This chain connects TRBV24-1 to TRBJ2-3; 7 bases map to TRBD2. V was pared by 4 bases and J by 1 base, with 7 bases of the junction left unmatched. This CDR3 is built from 16 residues. Germline V gives CDR1 KGHDR, CDR2 SFDVKD. CDR3 sequence (DNA): TGTGCCACCAGTGACTCCAGGACTAGAGGCACAGATACGCAGTATTTT. This gives the protein CATSDSRTRGTDTQYF.

In regard to this clone: A much larger clone sits a single nucleotide away, making a read error possible. The chain joins TRBV27 to TRBJ1-5; TRBD1 might be the D (6 bases). The germline V and J ends were trimmed by 7 bases and 2 bases, with 18 bases remaining between them. CDR1 is MNHEY and CDR2 is SMNVEV in the germline V gene (reference sequence). The length of the CDR3 is 16 residues. CDR3 amino acids: CASNPGRGACNQPQHF. CDR3 nucleotide sequence: TGTGCCAGCAACCCCGGCCGGGGGGCCTGCAATCAGCCCCAGCATTTT.

This clone occurred many times. This chain joins TRBV20-1 and TRBJ1-6, with D possibly matching TRBD1 (6 bases). The germline CDR1 and CDR2 sequences are DFQATT and SNEGSKA (reference sequence). V was cut by 3 bases and J by 8 bases, with 17 bases left in between. This CDR3 region has 15 residues. The chain's CDR3 is CSASSGTHNDSPLHF. Here the CDR3 DNA reads TGCAGTGCTAGTTCCGGGACACATAACGATTCACCCCTCCACTTT.